This TCR beta chain was sequenced during a study of cytomegalovirus exposure and HLA in healthy donors. Study-wide findings and caveats: Sequencing had likely introduced a cluster of highly shared sequence variants as an artifact.

The germline V gene has CDR1 SNHLY and CDR2 FYNNEI. V gave up 7 bases and J gave up 0 bases; unmatched junction bases: 9. The CDR3 has 17 residues. The PCR had 60 Vbeta and 13 Jbeta primers. Sequenced by immunoSEQ multiplex PCR; TCRdb stores in-frame clones only, minus some. This sample has under 200,000 clones, with around 65% found just once. As concerns this clone: The antigen remains unidentified.

The TCR comes from a middle-aged woman in good health and CMV-seropositive. This chain connects TRBV2 to TRBJ1-5; 10 bases are a match to TRBD1. Sequencing input: PBMCs. The CDR3 bases are TGTGCCAGCACCCCGGGACAGGGGATTTATAGCAATCAGCCCCAGCATTTT. Protein sequence: CASTPGQGIYSNQPQHF.